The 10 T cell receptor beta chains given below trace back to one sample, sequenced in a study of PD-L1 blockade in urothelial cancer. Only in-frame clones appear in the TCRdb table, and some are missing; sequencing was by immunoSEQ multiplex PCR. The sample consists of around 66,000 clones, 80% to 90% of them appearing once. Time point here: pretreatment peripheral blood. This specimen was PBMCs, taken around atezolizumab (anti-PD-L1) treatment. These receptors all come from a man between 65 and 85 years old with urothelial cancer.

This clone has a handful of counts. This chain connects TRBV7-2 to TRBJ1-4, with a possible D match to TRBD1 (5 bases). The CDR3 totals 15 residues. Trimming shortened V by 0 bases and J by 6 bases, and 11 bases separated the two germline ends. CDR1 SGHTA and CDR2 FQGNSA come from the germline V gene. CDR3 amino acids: CASSLAGTPHEKLFF. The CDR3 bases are TGTGCCAGCAGCTTAGCGGGGACTCCCCATGAAAAACTGTTTTTT.

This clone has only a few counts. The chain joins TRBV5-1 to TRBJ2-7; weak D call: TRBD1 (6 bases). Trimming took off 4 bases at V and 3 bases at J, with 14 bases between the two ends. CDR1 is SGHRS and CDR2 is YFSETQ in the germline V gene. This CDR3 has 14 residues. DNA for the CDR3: TGCGCCAGCAGCGGAGCCGGGACAAACTACGAGCAGTACTTC. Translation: CASSGAGTNYEQYF.

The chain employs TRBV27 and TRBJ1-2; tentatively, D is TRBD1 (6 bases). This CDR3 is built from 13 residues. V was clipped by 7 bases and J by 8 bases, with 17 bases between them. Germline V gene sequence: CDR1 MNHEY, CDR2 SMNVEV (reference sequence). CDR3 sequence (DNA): TGTGCCAGCAAGACCGGGACAAGAGACGGCTACACCTTC. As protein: CASKTGTRDGYTF.

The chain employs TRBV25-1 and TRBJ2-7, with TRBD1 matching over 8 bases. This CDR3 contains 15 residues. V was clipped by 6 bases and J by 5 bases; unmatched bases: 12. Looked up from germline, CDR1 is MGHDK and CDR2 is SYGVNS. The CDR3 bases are TGTGCCAGCAGCTCGGGACAGGTATTACCCCACGAGCAGTACTTC. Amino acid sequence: CASSSGQVLPHEQYF.

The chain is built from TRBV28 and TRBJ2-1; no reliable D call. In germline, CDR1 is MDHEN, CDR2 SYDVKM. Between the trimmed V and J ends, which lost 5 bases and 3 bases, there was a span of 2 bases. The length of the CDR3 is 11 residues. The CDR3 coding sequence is TGTGCCAGCAGTCTCTACAATGAGCAGTTCTTC. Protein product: CASSLYNEQFF.

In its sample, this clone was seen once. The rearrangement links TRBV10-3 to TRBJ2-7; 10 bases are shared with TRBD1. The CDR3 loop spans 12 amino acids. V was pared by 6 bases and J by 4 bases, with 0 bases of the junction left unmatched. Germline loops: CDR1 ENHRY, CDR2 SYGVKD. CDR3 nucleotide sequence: TGTGCCATCAGGGGACAGGGGTACGAGCAGTACTTC. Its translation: CAIRGQGYEQYF.

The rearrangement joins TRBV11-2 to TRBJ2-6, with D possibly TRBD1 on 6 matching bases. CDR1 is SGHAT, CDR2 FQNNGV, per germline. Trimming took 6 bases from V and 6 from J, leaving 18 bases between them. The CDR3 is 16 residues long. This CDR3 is CASSYRVLSVANVLTF. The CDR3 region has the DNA TGTGCCAGCAGTTACAGGGTTCTCAGTGTGGCCAACGTCCTGACTTTC.

CDR3 nucleotides: TGTGCCAGCAGTTTCCACCTGTGGACTGGCACCGGGGAGCTGTTTTTT. Its protein is CASSFHLWTGTGELFF. The rearrangement uses TRBV6-5 and TRBJ2-2; weak D call: TRBD2 (5 bases). The CDR3 is 16 amino acids. The germline V gene has CDR1 MNHEY and CDR2 SVGAGI. The V and J ends lost 4 bases and 4 bases respectively, with 16 bases between them.

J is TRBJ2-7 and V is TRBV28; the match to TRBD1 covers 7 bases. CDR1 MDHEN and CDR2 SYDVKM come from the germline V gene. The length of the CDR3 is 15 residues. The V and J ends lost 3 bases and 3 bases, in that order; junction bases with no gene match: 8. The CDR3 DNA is TGTGCCAGCAGTTTCCCGGGACAGAGTGGCTACGAGCAGTACTTC. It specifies CASSFPGQSGYEQYF.

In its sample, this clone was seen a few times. CDR3 in DNA: TGTGCCAGCAGTGAGAGCGCAGATACGCAGTATTTT. This encodes CASSESADTQYF. V and J are TRBV2 and TRBJ2-3, with D hard to call. V lost 3 bases and J lost 4, with 5 bases in between. CDR3 length equals 12 residues. CDR1 is SNHLY and CDR2 is FYNNEI in the germline V gene.